This TCR beta chain was sequenced in a study of T cells in women clearing cervical HPV infection. The CDR3 is 16 residues long. The trim removed 3 bases at V and 6 bases at J, leaving 6 bases unmatched. Per germline, CDR1 MNHNS and CDR2 SASEGT. General study points: Richness differences could reflect unmeasured T-cell content per sample.

Of note for this clone: What it binds is not known. The CDR3 end lies 3 residues beyond the end of the read and is filled in from the germline J gene.

Assay: immunoSEQ multiplex PCR; the TCRdb copy retains only in-frame clones and omits some. The sample has roughly 32,000 clones. Specimen: blood buffy coat. The TCR was taken from a woman aged 18-69 years with a cervical HPV16 infection that either progressed to CIN3+ or cleared (not recorded which). The chain joins TRBV6-1 to TRBJ2-1, with 12 nucleotides matching TRBD1. Partial CDR3 DNA: TGTGCCAGCAGTGAGAGGGACAGGGGGCTAATCAATGAG. Translating it yields CASSERDRGLINE. The full CDR3 protein reads CASSERDRGLINEQFF.